The 26 T cell receptor beta chains in this list originate from one sample, sequenced in a study of identical twins. TCRdb reprocessed the 5' RACE reads via MiXCR and lists one record per CDR3 protein. The profile shows approximately 500,000 distinct CDR3 sequences, less than 25% of them singletons. These data also featured in a second study, about T cells expressing NK-cell markers.

The sequenced material came from CD4+ T cells sorted from blood. The source is a woman between 18 and 29 years old in good health.

This clonotype has at least ten counts. The rearrangement joins TRBV20-1 to TRBJ1-5; 7 nucleotides agree with TRBD1. J was trimmed by 3 bases and V by 2 bases; bases with no gene match: 4. The CDR3 has 14 amino acids. The germline CDR1 and CDR2 sequences are DFQATT and SNEGSKA (reference sequence). The CDR3 DNA follows: TGCAGTGCTAGACGACAGGGCATCAATCAGCCCCAGCATTTT. It specifies CSARRQGINQPQHF.

The sample holds a few counts of this clonotype. The chain employs TRBV5-1 and TRBJ1-2; D is perhaps TRBD1 (6 bases). Trimming cost V 3 bases and J 8 bases, with 11 bases left between them. The CDR3 consists of 12 residues. Germline lookup yields CDR1 SGHRS and CDR2 YFSETQ. The DNA of the CDR3 is TGCGCCAGCAGCTACTCGACAGGAGGCTACACCTTC. Protein: CASSYSTGGYTF.

This clonotype came up a few times. This chain links TRBV9 with TRBJ2-3; 10 positions agree with TRBD2. The germline CDR1 and CDR2 sequences are SGDLS and YYNGEE. The length of the CDR3 is 15 residues. The trim removed 3 bases at V and 6 bases at J, leaving 7 bases unmatched. CDR3 sequence reads: CASSALAGDGDTQYF. For the CDR3, the DNA is TGTGCCAGCAGCGCTCTAGCGGGGGACGGGGATACGCAGTATTTT.

The J gene is TRBJ2-5, the V gene TRBV11-2; the D gene could be TRBD1 or TRBD2 (6 bases each). The germline V gene encodes CDR1 SGHAT and CDR2 FQNNGV. This CDR3 is built from 14 residues. V lost 5 bases and J 7 bases, leaving 17 bases between the germline ends. The CDR3 bases are TGTGCCAGCAGCGGAGGGGGGATGCAGGGGACCCAGTACTTC. Its protein product is CASSGGGMQGTQYF.

The rearrangement joins TRBV12-3 or TRBV12-4 to TRBJ2-7; either TRBD1 or TRBD2 may supply D (5 bases each). Trimming removed 5 bases at V and 1 base at J, with 12 bases between. CDR3 length: 14 amino acids. CDR3 region: CASSPYGGSYEQYF. In DNA, the CDR3 is TGTGCCAGCAGTCCCTATGGGGGATCCTACGAGCAGTACTTC.

This clonotype was counted a few times. The J gene is TRBJ2-3, the V gene TRBV11-2; TRBD2 aligns across 10 bases. The CDR3 totals 15 residues. Germline V gives CDR1 SGHAT, CDR2 FQNNGV. Germline trimming cut 5 bases from V and 5 bases from J; bases unmatched to any gene: 7. In nucleotides, the CDR3 is TGTGCCAGCAGCCCTCTAGCGGGAGTCGAAGATACGCAGTATTTT. Residues: CASSPLAGVEDTQYF.

V usage is TRBV27 and J usage is TRBJ2-3; a weak D match, TRBD2 (5 bases). Germline lookup yields CDR1 MNHEY and CDR2 SMNVEV (reference sequence). There are 13 residues in the CDR3. Trimming took off 6 bases at V and 4 bases at J, with 11 bases between the two ends. CDR3 in DNA: TGTGCCAGCAGGGCTAGCAGTTCAGATACGCAGTATTTT. Amino acid sequence: CASRASSSDTQYF.

This sequence joins TRBV20-1 and TRBJ1-2; possibly TRBD1 for D (6 bases). The germline CDR1 and CDR2 sequences are DFQATT and SNEGSKA (reference sequence). Between the trimmed V and J ends, which lost 4 bases and 0 bases, there was a span of 15 bases. The CDR3 extends over 15 amino acids. The CDR3 sequence is CSAKGRGDPNYGYTF. DNA for the CDR3: TGCAGTGCTAAGGGCAGGGGCGACCCTAACTATGGCTACACCTTC.

This clonotype was counted only a few times. The chain uses TRBV28 and TRBJ1-1; D is unresolved. Trimming took 2 bases from V and 10 from J, leaving 20 bases between them. The CDR3 consists of 15 residues. Germline CDR1 reads MDHEN; CDR2 reads SYDVKM. The CDR3 nucleotides read TGTGCCAGCAGTTTACGAACAATAGTGGGTACCGGAGCTTTCTTT. This gives the protein CASSLRTIVGTGAFF.

This clonotype showed up just a few times. V gene TRBV6-5 combines with J gene TRBJ2-2, with D hard to call. The CDR3 is 14 residues long. Germline assignment: CDR1 MNHEY and CDR2 SVGAGI. Trimming left V 2 bases short and J 3 bases short, with 7 bases between. In DNA form, the CDR3 reads TGTGCCAGCAGTTACAAGGCGTACACCGGGGAGCTGTTTTTT. The encoded protein is CASSYKAYTGELFF.

The V gene is TRBV6-1, the J gene TRBJ2-7; 9 bases are a match to TRBD2. Trimming removed 7 bases from V and 1 base from J; junction bases left unmatched: 5. The CDR3 extends over 14 amino acids. Germline CDR1 MNHNS, CDR2 SASEGT. The CDR3 protein is CASMGLAGSYEQYF. The CDR3 DNA reads TGTGCCAGCATGGGGCTAGCGGGGTCCTACGAGCAGTACTTC.

This clonotype was counted between two and nine times. The chain links TRBV28 to TRBJ2-1, with a possible D match to TRBD2 (6 bases). Between the trimmed V and J ends, which lost 7 bases and 0 bases, there was a span of 13 bases. This CDR3 comprises 15 residues. Germline loops: CDR1 MDHEN, CDR2 SYDVKM. CDR3 nucleotides: TGTGCCAGCACCCGGGACTTAAGCTCCTACAATGAGCAGTTCTTC. Protein sequence: CASTRDLSSYNEQFF.

The chain couples TRBV7-9 to TRBJ2-5, with TRBD1 matching over 10 bases. CDR1 is SEHNR, CDR2 FQNEAQ, per germline (reference sequence). CDR3 length equals 15 residues. V dropped 4 bases and J dropped 4; count of bases not matched to a gene: 6. The CDR3 DNA follows: TGTGCCAGCAGCTCAAAAGGACAGGGGGTAGAGACCCAGTACTTC. Its translation: CASSSKGQGVETQYF.

This chain connects TRBV5-1 to TRBJ2-1; D unclear. This CDR3 is built from 11 residues. Trimming cost V 4 bases and J 8 bases, with 7 bases left between them. The germline V gene encodes CDR1 SGHRS and CDR2 YFSETQ. CDR3 DNA: TGCGCCAGCAGCACTGTAGATGAGCAGTTCTTC. This codes for CASSTVDEQFF.

This clonotype was seen more than once but under ten times. The chain is built from TRBV29-1 and TRBJ1-4, with D possibly matching TRBD1 (6 bases). Germline-derived CDR1 and CDR2 are SQVTM and ANQGSEA. V shed 4 bases and J shed 0 bases, with 9 bases lying between them. The CDR3 is 14 residues long. CDR3 protein: CSVGRGPTNEKLFF. The DNA for the CDR3 is TGCAGCGTTGGCAGGGGACCAACTAATGAAAAACTGTTTTTT.

V and J are TRBV4-2 and TRBJ2-1; no clear D. The V end was cut by 1 base, the J end by 3 bases, with 1 base between. The germline gives CDR1 LGHNA, CDR2 YNFKEQ. CDR3 length: 12 residues. The CDR3 sequence is CASSQVYNEQFF. CDR3 bases: TGTGCCAGCAGCCAAGTCTACAATGAGCAGTTCTTC.

This clonotype was detected a few times. This chain connects TRBV12-3 or TRBV12-4 to TRBJ2-5; 9 nucleotides line up with TRBD2. With 0 bases clipped from V and 7 bases from J, the junction kept 6 bases outside the gene matches. CDR3 length equals 15 residues. This CDR3 is CASSLASGLAGTQYF. CDR3 nucleotide sequence: TGTGCCAGCAGTTTAGCATCGGGACTAGCCGGGACCCAGTACTTC.

This clonotype was observed a handful of times. V gene TRBV12-3 or TRBV12-4 combines with J gene TRBJ2-3; 9 nucleotides agree with TRBD2. The J segment lost 1 base and the V segment lost 6 bases, leaving 14 bases of the junction unmatched. The CDR3 is 18 residues long. CDR3 loop: CASSPRRGVAGGTDTQYF. The CDR3 DNA reads TGTGCCAGCAGCCCCCGCCGAGGGGTAGCGGGGGGCACAGATACGCAGTATTTT.

This clonotype was seen only a few times. One end of the junction is discordant with germline, which a read error may explain. The J gene is TRBJ1-1, the V gene TRBV6-2 or TRBV6-3; D gene unclear. Germline V lookup: CDR1 MNHEY, CDR2 SVGEGT. The CDR3 spans 11 residues. The CDR3 sequence is CASSYGPAFLF. The CDR3 DNA reads TGTGCCAGCAGTTACGGGCCAGCGTTCCTATTT.

This chain uses TRBV4-2 with TRBJ2-7; weak D call: TRBD2 (6 bases). Germline V CDR1 and CDR2: LGHNA, YNFKEQ. Trimming removed 0 bases from V and 2 bases from J, with 14 bases in between. This CDR3 has 16 amino acids. CDR3 loop: CASSQEPGTPAYEQYF. In nucleotides, the CDR3 is TGTGCCAGCAGCCAAGAACCCGGGACTCCCGCCTACGAGCAGTACTTC.

The genes are TRBV19 and TRBJ1-1; D gene ambiguous. The CDR3 loop spans 13 amino acids. In germline, CDR1 is LNHDA, CDR2 SQIVND (reference sequence). Trimming removed 3 bases from V and 6 bases from J, with 11 bases in between. The CDR3 DNA reads as TGTGCCAGTAGTATGACGGCTCGCGCTGAAGCTTTCTTT. Translated, it gives CASSMTARAEAFF.

This chain connects TRBV20-1 to TRBJ2-1; 9 bases line up with TRBD1. V dropped 3 bases and J dropped 6; count of bases not matched to a gene: 6. Looked up from germline, CDR1 is DFQATT and CDR2 is SNEGSKA (reference sequence). The CDR3 spans 14 residues. Here the CDR3 DNA reads TGCAGTGCTAGTATCCCGGGACAGGGCAATGAGCAGTTCTTC. This gives the protein CSASIPGQGNEQFF.

The CDR3 here is CSVGTIIETQYF. CDR3 sequence (DNA): TGCAGCGTTGGGACAATTATAGAGACCCAGTACTTC. The gene calls are TRBV29-1 and TRBJ2-5; tentatively, D is TRBD1 (5 bases). The CDR3 length is 12 residues. The V end lost 4 bases, the J end lost 4 bases, and 10 bases lay between the germline ends. Germline loops: CDR1 SQVTM, CDR2 ANQGSEA.

CDR3 sequence (DNA): TGTGCCAGCAGTTACTCGAGCCGCTTTACTAACTATGGCTACACCTTC. Its translation: CASSYSSRFTNYGYTF. The rearrangement links TRBV6-5 to TRBJ1-2; D ambiguous. This CDR3 has 16 residues. Trimming removed 0 bases from V and 0 bases from J, with 11 bases in between. The germline gives CDR1 MNHEY, CDR2 SVGAGI.

The chain carries TRBV20-1 and TRBJ2-1; D unresolved. Germline-derived CDR1 and CDR2 are DFQATT and SNEGSKA (reference sequence). Trimming took off 6 bases at V and 7 bases at J, with 13 bases between the two ends. This CDR3 is built from 12 residues. Here the CDR3 reads CSAFTLGNEQFF. DNA for the CDR3: TGCAGTGCCTTCACCCTAGGGAATGAGCAGTTCTTC.

V usage is TRBV7-9 and J usage is TRBJ1-2, with a tentative D call TRBD1 (5 bases). Germline loops: CDR1 SEHNR, CDR2 FQNEAQ (reference sequence). The V and J ends lost 5 bases and 2 bases respectively, with 12 bases between them. This CDR3 is 14 amino acids long. CDR3 sequence (DNA): TGTGCCAGCAGCCCCATCGGGACCAACTATGGCTACACCTTC. Residues: CASSPIGTNYGYTF.